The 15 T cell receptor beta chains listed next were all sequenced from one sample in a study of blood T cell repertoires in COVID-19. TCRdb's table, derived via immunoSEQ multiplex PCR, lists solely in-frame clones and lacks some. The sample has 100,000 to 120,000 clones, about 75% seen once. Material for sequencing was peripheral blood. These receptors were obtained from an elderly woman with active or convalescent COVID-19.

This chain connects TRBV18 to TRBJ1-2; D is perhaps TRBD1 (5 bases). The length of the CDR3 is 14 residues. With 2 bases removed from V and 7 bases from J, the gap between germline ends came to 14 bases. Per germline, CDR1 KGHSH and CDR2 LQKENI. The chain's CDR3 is CASSPATGGGGYTF. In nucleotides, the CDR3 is TGTGCCAGCTCACCAGCGACGGGGGGAGGTGGCTACACCTTC.

CDR3 in DNA: TGTGCCAGCAGCCAAGATCGAAGGGGTGAAGCTTTCTTT. Residues: CASSQDRRGEAFF. V usage is TRBV3-1 (or the pseudogene TRBV3-2) and J usage is TRBJ1-1, with a possible D match to TRBD1 (5 bases). CDR1 LGHDT and CDR2 YNNKEL come from the germline V gene (reference sequence). The CDR3 totals 13 residues. With 0 bases removed from V and 7 bases from J, the gap between germline ends came to 9 bases.

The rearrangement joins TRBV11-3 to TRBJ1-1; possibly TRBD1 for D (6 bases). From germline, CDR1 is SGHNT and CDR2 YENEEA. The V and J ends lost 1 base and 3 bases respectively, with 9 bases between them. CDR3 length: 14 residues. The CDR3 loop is CASSLGGGDTEAFF. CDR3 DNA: TGTGCCAGCAGCTTAGGAGGGGGGGACACTGAAGCTTTCTTT.

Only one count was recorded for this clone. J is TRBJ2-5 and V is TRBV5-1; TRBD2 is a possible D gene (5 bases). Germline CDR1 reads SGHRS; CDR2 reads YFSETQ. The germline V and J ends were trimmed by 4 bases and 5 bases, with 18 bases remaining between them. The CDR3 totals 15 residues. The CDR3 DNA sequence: TGCGCCAGCAGCCCCGACCCGGGAAACCGGGAGACCCAGTACTTC. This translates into CASSPDPGNRETQYF.

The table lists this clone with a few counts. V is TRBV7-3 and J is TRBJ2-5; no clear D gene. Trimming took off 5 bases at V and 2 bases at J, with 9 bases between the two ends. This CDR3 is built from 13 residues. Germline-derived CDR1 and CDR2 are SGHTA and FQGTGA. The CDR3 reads CASSPELQETQYF. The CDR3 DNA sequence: TGTGCCAGCAGCCCCGAGTTACAAGAGACCCAGTACTTC.

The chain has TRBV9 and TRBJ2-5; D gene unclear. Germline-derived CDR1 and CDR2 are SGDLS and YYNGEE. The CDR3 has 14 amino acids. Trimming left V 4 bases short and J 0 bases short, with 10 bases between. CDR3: CASSITPYQETQYF. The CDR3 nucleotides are TGTGCCAGCAGCATTACACCGTACCAAGAGACCCAGTACTTC.

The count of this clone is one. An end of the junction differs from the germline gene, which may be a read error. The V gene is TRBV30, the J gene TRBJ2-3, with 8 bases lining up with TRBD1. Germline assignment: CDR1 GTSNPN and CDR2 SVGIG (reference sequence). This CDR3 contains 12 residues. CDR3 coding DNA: TGTGCCTGGACCTCAACCGGGACAGGTGGAAAATTT. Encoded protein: CAWTSTGTGGKF.

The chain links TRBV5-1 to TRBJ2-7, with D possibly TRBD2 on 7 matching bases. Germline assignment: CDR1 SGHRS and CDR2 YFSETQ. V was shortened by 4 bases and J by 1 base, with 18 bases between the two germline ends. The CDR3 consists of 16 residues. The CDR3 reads CASSLGAGTISYEQYF. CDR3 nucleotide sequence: TGCGCCAGCAGCCTGGGGGCGGGGACTATATCCTACGAGCAGTACTTC.

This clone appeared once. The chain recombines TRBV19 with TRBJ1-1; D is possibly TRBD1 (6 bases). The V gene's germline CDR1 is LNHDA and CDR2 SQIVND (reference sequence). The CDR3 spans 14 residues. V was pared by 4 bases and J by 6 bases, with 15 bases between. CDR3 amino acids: CASSRRGRDAEAFF. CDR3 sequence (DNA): TGTGCCAGTAGTAGGCGGGGGCGAGACGCTGAAGCTTTCTTT. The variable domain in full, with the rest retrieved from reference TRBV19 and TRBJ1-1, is DGGITQSPKYLFRKEGQNVTLSCEQNLNHDAMYWYRQDPGQGLRLIYYSQIVNDFQKGDIAEGYSVSREKKESFPLTVTSAQKNPTAFYLCASSRRGRDAEAFFGQGTRLTVV.

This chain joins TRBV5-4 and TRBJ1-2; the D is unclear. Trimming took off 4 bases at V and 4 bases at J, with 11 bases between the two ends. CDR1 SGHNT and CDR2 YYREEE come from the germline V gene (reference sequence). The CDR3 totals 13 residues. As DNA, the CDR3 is TGTGCCAGCAGCCACCGGGAGGGCTATGGCTACACCTTC. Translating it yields CASSHREGYGYTF.

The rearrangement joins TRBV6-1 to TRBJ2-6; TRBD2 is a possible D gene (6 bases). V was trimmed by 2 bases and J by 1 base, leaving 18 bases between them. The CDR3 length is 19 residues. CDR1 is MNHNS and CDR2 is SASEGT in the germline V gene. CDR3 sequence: CASSEFPGGLPSGANVLTF. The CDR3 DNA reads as TGTGCCAGCAGTGAATTCCCTGGGGGACTCCCGTCTGGGGCCAACGTCCTGACTTTC.

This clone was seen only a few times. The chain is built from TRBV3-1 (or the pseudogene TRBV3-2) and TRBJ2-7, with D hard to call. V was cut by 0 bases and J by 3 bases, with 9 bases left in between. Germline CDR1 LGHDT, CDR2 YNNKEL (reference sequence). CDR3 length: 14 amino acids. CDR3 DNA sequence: TGTGCCAGCAGCCAAGAACGTGCCGGCTACGAGCAGTACTTC. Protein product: CASSQERAGYEQYF.

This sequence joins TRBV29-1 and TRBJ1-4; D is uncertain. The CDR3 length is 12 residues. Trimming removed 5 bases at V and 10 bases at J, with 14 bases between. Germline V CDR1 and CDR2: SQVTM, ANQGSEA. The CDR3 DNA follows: TGCAGCGTTCTGGACCATCGGGGAAAACTGTTTTTT. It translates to CSVLDHRGKLFF.

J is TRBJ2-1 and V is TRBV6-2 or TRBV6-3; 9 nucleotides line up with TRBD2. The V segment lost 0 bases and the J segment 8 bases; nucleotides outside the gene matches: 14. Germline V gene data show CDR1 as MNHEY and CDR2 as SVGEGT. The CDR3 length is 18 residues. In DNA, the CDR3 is TGTGCCAGCAGTTACTCGATAGAAGGCGGGAGGGACCGGGATGAGCAGTTCTTC. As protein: CASSYSIEGGRDRDEQFF.

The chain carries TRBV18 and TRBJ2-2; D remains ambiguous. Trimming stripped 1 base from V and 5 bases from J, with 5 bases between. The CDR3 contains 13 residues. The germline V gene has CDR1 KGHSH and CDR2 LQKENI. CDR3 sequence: CASSPLETGELFF. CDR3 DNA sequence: TGTGCCAGCTCACCACTCGAGACCGGGGAGCTGTTTTTT.